This TCR beta chain was identified during a study of cytomegalovirus exposure and HLA in healthy donors. Study overall: A prior analysis found about 120 million unique TCR beta sequences from 150 million to 200 million T cells. Of all 400 or so donors who were genotyped, roughly 81% belonged to the Caucasian-associated ancestry cluster. Findings and caveats of the study: A later analysis showed TCR association rates differing by HLA locus, peaking at DRB1 and lowest at HLA-C.

Unmatched junction bases numbered 12, after V lost 7 bases and J lost 4 bases. The CDR3 covers 17 residues. Germline V lookup: CDR1 MDHEN, CDR2 SYDVKM. It was with 60 Vbeta and 13 Jbeta primers that the PCR ran. Authors' analysis steps: In a later analysis, the count reached some 88 million unique TCR beta chains, with roughly 12 million shared. Profiling relied on immunoSEQ multiplex PCR, and the TCRdb table lists in-frame clones only, not all of them. V and J calls plus clone size are reproduced from that table; the DNA served to infer D and trimming. Among roughly 160,000 clones listed, just under 80% were seen once. With regard to this clone: Its antigen is undetermined.

The chain couples TRBV28 to TRBJ2-6; 8 bases fit TRBD1. The receptor's source is a woman in her forties or fifties in good health and CMV-seronegative. Sample: PBMCs. The CDR3 region is CASTTLQGAMGANVLTF. CDR3 sequence (DNA): TGTGCCAGCACCACTTTGCAGGGGGCTATGGGGGCCAACGTCCTGACTTTC.